A single sample gave rise to the 6 T cell receptor beta chains below, sequenced in a study of cytomegalovirus exposure and HLA in healthy donors. Sequenced by immunoSEQ multiplex PCR; TCRdb stores in-frame clones only, minus some. Of 250,000 to 400,000 clones in the sample, around 90% are singletons; the top ten hold around 0.88%. The sample comprised PBMCs. All receptors come from a man aged 25 to 40 in good health and CMV-seronegative.

In its sample, this clone was seen once. The rearrangement uses TRBV30 and TRBJ1-6; D is unresolved. This CDR3 is built from 16 residues. V lost 4 bases, J lost 0 bases, and 13 bases lay in between. The germline V gene encodes CDR1 GTSNPN and CDR2 SVGIG (reference sequence). Here the CDR3 DNA reads TGTGCCTGGACTATGTATAGGAGCTCCTATAATTCACCCCTCCACTTT. Translation: CAWTMYRSSYNSPLHF. The variable domain in full, with the rest retrieved from reference TRBV30 and TRBJ1-6, is SQTIHQWPATLVQPVGSPLSLECTVEGTSNPNLYWYRQAAGRGLQLLFYSVGIGQISSEVPQNLSASRPQDRQFILSSKKLLLSDSGFYLCAWTMYRSSYNSPLHFGNGTRLTVT.

V is TRBV25-1 and J is TRBJ1-1; no clear D. Deletions cut 3 bases from V and 4 bases from J, with 12 bases between. CDR3 length equals 14 residues. Germline V gives CDR1 MGHDK, CDR2 SYGVNS. CDR3 nucleotide sequence: TGTGCCAGCAGTGACCGCCAGGTGAGCACTGAAGCTTTCTTT. It encodes CASSDRQVSTEAFF.

This rearrangement joins TRBV6-6 to TRBJ1-2; tentative D call: TRBD1 (5 bases). The CDR3 totals 12 residues. Trimming shortened V by 5 bases and J by 6 bases, and 10 bases separated the two germline ends. CDR1 is MNHNY and CDR2 is SVGAGI in the germline V gene (reference sequence). The DNA for the CDR3 is TGTGCCAGCAGTCTACAGGTAGATGGCTACACCTTC. Amino acid sequence: CASSLQVDGYTF.

The chain has TRBV7-9 and TRBJ1-2, with D tentatively TRBD1 (5 bases). Germline V CDR1 and CDR2: SEHNR, FQNEAQ (reference sequence). Trimming stripped 6 bases from V and 4 bases from J, with 18 bases between. The CDR3 is 15 amino acids. Written as DNA, the CDR3 is TGTGCCAGCAGGCCCCTGGGGCAGGGTGCCTATGGCTACACCTTC. Translated, it gives CASRPLGQGAYGYTF.

The chain links TRBV7-9 to TRBJ1-2; the D gene is possibly TRBD1 (5 bases). Trimming removed 7 bases from V and 3 bases from J, with 12 bases in between. The CDR3 sequence is 13 residues long. Germline V gene data show CDR1 as SEHNR and CDR2 as FQNEAQ (reference sequence). Here the CDR3 DNA reads TGTGCCAGCACCCCGGGGGGGGACTATGGCTACACCTTC. It is translated as CASTPGGDYGYTF.

This rearrangement joins TRBV5-1 to TRBJ2-7; TRBD2 agrees at 9 bases. The trim removed 2 bases at V and 2 bases at J, leaving 5 bases unmatched. From germline, CDR1 is SGHRS and CDR2 YFSETQ. The CDR3 totals 15 residues. The CDR3 here is CASSFDSGGPYEQYF. The CDR3 DNA reads TGCGCCAGCAGCTTCGATAGCGGGGGTCCCTACGAGCAGTACTTC.